This record looks at one T cell receptor (beta chain) sequence and its context. Its antigen is undetermined. The CDR3 extends 3 residues past the end of the read, so its final part is completed from the germline J gene. This record belongs to a study of T cell clonality in common variable immunodeficiency. Study results and limitations: Fewer deletions and N-nucleotide insertions were reportedly seen in common variable immunodeficiency TCR beta sequences.

The CDR3 contains 15 residues. Germline loops: CDR1 KGHSH, CDR2 LQKENI. Measured with immunoSEQ multiplex PCR; TCRdb has only the in-frame clones, and not every one. The sample is made up of about 20,000 clones, none counted only once. Blood came from CVID subjects not ill and not taking immunomodulatory or immunosuppressive medication. Source material: peripheral blood mononuclear cells. The chain has TRBV18 and TRBJ1-2, with 12 bases identical to TRBD1. The TCR sequence derives from a human donor with common variable immunodeficiency. The CDR3 reads CASSPGTGGSVGYTF. The DNA read from the CDR3 is TGTGCCAGCTCACCAGGGACAGGGGGCTCGGTCGGC.